Listed below are T cell receptor beta chains from one sample, sequenced in a study of T cells in Graves' hyperthyroidism and ophthalmopathy. TCRdb passed the multiplex PCR reads through MiXCR, listing each CDR3 protein once. The table includes approximately 530,000 distinct CDR3 sequences, roughly 21% detected once. Material: blood. The source of these receptors is a man aged 35 to 55 with Graves' ophthalmopathy. The CDR3 runs from the conserved cysteine through the conserved F or W. A D gene is named only where the DNA matches it firmly. Clone size is given for some rows only: seen once, a few or many times, or a class if the clone is expanded.

d_call | j_call | clone_size | v_call | cdr3_length | cdr3_nt | cdr3_aa
- | TRBJ1-3 | few | TRBV29-1 | 11 | TGCAGCGTTAACTCTGGAAACACCATATATTTT | CSVNSGNTIYF
TRBD2 | TRBJ2-1 | few | TRBV30 | 14 | TGTGCCGAACTGGGGACTAGCATATACAATGAGCAGTTCTTC | CAELGTSIYNEQFF
- | TRBJ2-7 | many | TRBV13 | 15 | TGTGCCAGCAGCTTGGGAAGGACAGCCAGCTACGAGCAGTACTTC | CASSLGRTASYEQYF
TRBD2 | TRBJ2-1 | - | TRBV7-3 | 16 | TGTGCCAGCAGCTCCATGGGACCAGCGGGAGTCAATGAGCAGCTCTTC | CASSSMGPAGVNEQLF
TRBD1 | TRBJ2-3 | few | TRBV7-8 | 14 | TGTGCCAGCAGCTTTCCCAGGGGGACAGATACGCAGTATTTT | CASSFPRGTDTQYF
TRBD1 | TRBJ1-1 | many | TRBV20-1 | 12 | TGCAGTGCTAGGACAGGGAATCGTGAAGCTTTCTTT | CSARTGNREAFF
TRBD1 | TRBJ1-6 | - | TRBV6-1 | 13 | TGTGCCAGCAGTCAGGGGGCTAGATCACCCCTCCACTTT | CASSQGARSPLHF
TRBD1 | TRBJ2-1 | many | TRBV2 | 16 | TGTGCCAGCAGTGAGGGGACAGGGTTGAAGTACAATGAGCAGTTCTTC | CASSEGTGLKYNEQFF
- | TRBJ1-4 | - | TRBV5-1 | 13 | TGCGCCAGCAACGGCGGATTTAATGAAAAACTGTTTTTT | CASNGGFNEKLFF
- | TRBJ2-1 | few | TRBV5-1 | 17 | TGCGCCAGCAGCTTCGGACTCCAACTCAGCTCCTACAATGAGCAGTTCTTC | CASSFGLQLSSYNEQFF
- | TRBJ1-5 | few | TRBV4-1 | 13 | TGCGCCAGCAGCCAAGAGAGGAGTCAGCCCCAGCATTTT | CASSQERSQPQHF
TRBD1 | TRBJ2-1 | many | TRBV11-2 | 15 | TGTGCCAGCAGCTTAGAGAGGGACAGCCACAATGAGCAGTTCTTC | CASSLERDSHNEQFF
- | TRBJ1-5 | - | TRBV20-1 | 13 | TGCAGTGCTAGAGAAGGGGTTAGTCAGCCCCAGCATTTT | CSAREGVSQPQHF
- | TRBJ2-3 | few | TRBV27 | 14 | TGTGCCAGCAGTTTACGGCCTCATTCGTTTACGCAGTATTTT | CASSLRPHSFTQYF
TRBD2 | TRBJ2-5 | many | TRBV7-2 | 17 | TGTGCCAGCAGCTCTGGGACTAGCGGGAGGCCCAGGGAGACCCAGTACTTC | CASSSGTSGRPRETQYF
TRBD2 | TRBJ2-7 | few | TRBV12-3/TRBV12-4 | 14 | TGTGCCAGCAGGAAGCCCGGGGGGGGCTACGAGCAGTACTTC | CASRKPGGGYEQYF
TRBD2 | TRBJ2-7 | few | TRBV6-2/TRBV6-3 | 13 | TGTGCCAGCAGTCCCCGGGAGGTCCGGGAGCAGTACTTC | CASSPREVREQYF
TRBD1 | TRBJ2-7 | few | TRBV18 | 16 | TGTGCCAGCTCACCCCCTAGGGGGACAGGGAGCGCCGAGCAGTACTTC | CASSPPRGTGSAEQYF
- | TRBJ2-3 | - | TRBV30 | 15 | TGTGCCTGGACTTTGGGGGGTAGAACCACAGATACGCAGTATTTT | CAWTLGGRTTDTQYF
TRBD1 | TRBJ1-4 | many | TRBV27 | 13 | TGTGCCAGCAGTGGACAGGGAAGGGAAAAACTGTTTTTT | CASSGQGREKLFF
TRBD1 | TRBJ2-7 | - | TRBV6-1 | 13 | TGTGCCAGCAGGCAGGGGGCCTGGGACGAGCAGTACTTC | CASRQGAWDEQYF
- | TRBJ2-1 | few | TRBV6-1 | 11 | TGTGCCAGCATTGCTAACAATGAGCAGTTCTTC | CASIANNEQFF
TRBD2 | TRBJ2-1 | - | TRBV6-1 | 14 | TGTGCCAGCATGGAACTAGCGGGAGTTCGAGTGCAGTTCTTC | CASMELAGVRVQFF
- | TRBJ2-1 | - | TRBV20-1 | 14 | TGCAGTGCTAGAGTCAGGGTGGCTGGGAATGAGCAGTTCTTC | CSARVRVAGNEQFF
TRBD2 | TRBJ2-1 | few | TRBV20-1 | 17 | TGCAGTGCTAGAGACCCACGGGGACTAGCGGGAGAGGTTGAGCAGTTCTTC | CSARDPRGLAGEVEQFF
- | TRBJ1-6 | few | TRBV28 | 12 | TGTGCCAGCAGTTTTCGAGGGGGTCCCCTCCACTTT | CASSFRGGPLHF
- | TRBJ2-2 | many | TRBV5-5 | 14 | TGTGCCAGCAGCTTTAACATGAACACCGGGGAGCTGTTTTTT | CASSFNMNTGELFF
- | TRBJ2-5 | many | TRBV5-1 | 17 | TGCGCCAGCAGCTTGGAAGTTGGGGGAGTTTCGATAAAGACCCAGTACTTC | CASSLEVGGVSIKTQYF
- | TRBJ2-3 | few | TRBV7-9 | 16 | TGTGCCAGCAGCTTAAAAGGTACGGCGAGCACAGATACGCAGTATTTT | CASSLKGTASTDTQYF
- | TRBJ2-5 | - | TRBV13 | 14 | TGTGCCAGCAGCCCGCGCCCTCTAGCGAGAGTTCCGTACTTC | CASSPRPLARVPYF
- | TRBJ2-7 | many | TRBV7-2 | 16 | TGTGCCAGCAGCTTATCTGTCGGGCAGCGCATGAACGAGCAGTACTTC | CASSLSVGQRMNEQYF
- | TRBJ2-2 | many | TRBV18 | 15 | TGTGCCAGCTCACCAAATTTACCAGGGACCGGGGAGCTGTTTTTT | CASSPNLPGTGELFF
- | TRBJ1-3 | - | TRBV14 | 15 | TGTGCCAGCAGCCAAGATGGACTTCCTGGAAACACCATATATTTT | CASSQDGLPGNTIYF